The rows below give T cell receptor beta chains drawn from one sample of a study of patients and donors after allogeneic stem cell transplantation. TCRdb passed the RT-PCR reads through MiXCR, listing each CDR3 protein once. The table shows fewer than 95,000 distinct CDR3 sequences, with 4.5% to 5% occurring only once. Material: blood, either unsorted or a sorted T cell fraction (not recorded which). Source of these receptors: a human donor who was either an allogeneic HSCT recipient or a stem cell or donor lymphocyte infusion donor (not recorded which). It is not recorded whose cells these are; they may come from a transplant donor. Both conserved end residues are part of each CDR3. A D gene is named only where the DNA matches it firmly. The size field reads once, few or many counts, or a class when the clone is expanded.

>TRBV7-6|.|TRBJ2-1|few
CASSRTPDRADEQFF
TGTGCCAGCAGCCGAACCCCGGACAGAGCCGATGAGCAGTTCTTC
>TRBV11-1|TRBD2|TRBJ2-1|many
CASSQPRRGGASYNEQFF
TGTGCCAGCAGCCAACCACGCCGCGGGGGGGCCTCTTACAATGAGCAGTTCTTC
>TRBV7-8|TRBD1|TRBJ1-5|many
CASSRDRVGNQPQHF
TGTGCCAGCAGCAGGGACAGGGTGGGCAATCAGCCCCAGCATTTT
>TRBV20-1|.|TRBJ2-3|many
CSARMRQRGGDTQYF
TGCAGTGCTAGGATGCGACAGAGGGGTGGAGATACGCAGTATTTT
>TRBV10-3|TRBD2|TRBJ2-1|many
CAISESTSGMYNEQFF
TGTGCCATCAGTGAGTCGACTAGCGGGATGTACAATGAGCAGTTCTTC
>TRBV15|.|TRBJ1-5|many
CATSVQGLGQPQHF
TGTGCCACCAGCGTCCAGGGTTTAGGTCAGCCCCAGCATTTT
>TRBV28|TRBD1|TRBJ1-1|few
CASSPLIPLGTGGNEAFF
TGTGCCAGCAGTCCCCTTATTCCCCTAGGGACAGGGGGAAATGAAGCTTTCTTT
>TRBV7-8|TRBD2|TRBJ2-7|many
CASSPYRLAGNYEQYF
TGTGCCAGCAGCCCTTACCGACTAGCGGGGAACTACGAGCAGTACTTC
>TRBV24-1|.|TRBJ2-2|many
CATRHPNTGELFF
TGTGCCACACGACACCCGAACACCGGGGAGCTGTTTTTT
>TRBV20-1|.|TRBJ1-4|few
CSARDRSGWRLFF
TGCAGTGCTAGAGACCGCTCAGGGTGGCGACTGTTTTTT
>TRBV11-2|.|TRBJ1-2|few
CASSLVRGPNYGYTF
TGTGCCAGCAGCTTAGTCCGGGGACCTAACTATGGCTACACCTTC
>TRBV12-3/TRBV12-4|.|TRBJ1-1|many
CASSLRGSTEAFF
TGTGCCAGCAGTTTGCGGGGTAGCACTGAAGCTTTCTTT
>TRBV12-1|.|TRBJ1-6|few
CASSLDRGASNSPLHF
TGTGCCAGCAGCTTAGACAGGGGGGCCTCAAATTCACCCCTCCACTTT
>TRBV20-1|.|TRBJ2-3|many
CSAMGAGIGPTDTQYF
TGCAGTGCTATGGGGGCGGGGATCGGGCCCACAGATACGCAGTATTTT
>TRBV19|TRBD1|TRBJ1-5|many
CASSISGQSNQPQHF
TGTGCCAGTAGTATTTCGGGACAGAGCAATCAGCCCCAGCATTTT
>TRBV7-9|.|TRBJ1-5|many
CASSLSGVNQPQHF
TGTGCCAGCAGCTTATCAGGGGTTAACCAGCCCCAGCATTTT
>TRBV11-2|TRBD2|TRBJ2-1|many
CASSLGGSSYNEQFF
TGTGCCAGCAGCTTGGGGGGGAGCTCCTACAATGAGCAGTTCTTC